The clone carrying this TCR beta chain was counted at least ten times. From the RT-PCR reads, TCRdb called clonotypes with MiXCR, one entry per CDR3 protein. The data show over 150,000 distinct CDR3 sequences, about 9% seen once. This sample was taken from a study of response to subunit inactivated influenza vaccine. CDR3 length: 16 amino acids. Unmatched junction bases numbered 6, after V lost 6 bases and J lost 6 bases. Germline V gene sequence: CDR1 MDHEN, CDR2 SYDVKM. This chain uses TRBV28 with TRBJ2-1, with 15 nucleotides matching TRBD2. This sequence was found in a man in his forties or fifties who received an inactivated influenza vaccine. Sequencing used non-naive T cells sorted from PBMCs, obtained on the day of vaccination. CDR3 nucleotide sequence: TGTGCCAGCAGAGGTCTGGGACTAGCGGGAGGCAATGAGCAGTTCTTC. It yields the protein CASRGLGLAGGNEQFF.